Following are 23 T cell receptor beta chains from one sample sequenced in a study of long-term antiretroviral therapy in people with HIV. They ran version v3.0 of the immunoSEQ assay at survey level. The assay was immunoSEQ multiplex PCR, and TCRdb's table has in-frame clones only and misses some. The table lists 20,000 to 25,000 clones, over 70% of them singletons. The sequencing used unsorted PBMCs, collected roughly 4.1 years after starting antiretroviral therapy. The receptor source for this set is a man aged 25-45 years with HIV.

V usage is TRBV2 and J usage is TRBJ2-3, with 10 bases that match TRBD2. V lost 0 bases, J lost 3 bases, and 6 bases stayed unmatched. This CDR3 has 17 amino acids. From germline, CDR1 is SNHLY and CDR2 FYNNEI. The CDR3 DNA reads TGTGCCAGCAGTGAAGCGCGGCGGACTAGCGGAACAGATACGCAGTATTTT. This sequence encodes CASSEARRTSGTDTQYF.

This clone showed up just a few times. The genes are TRBV6-4 and TRBJ2-2; a weak D match, TRBD1 (5 bases). The CDR3 has 13 amino acids. V shed 4 bases and J shed 2 bases, with 5 bases lying between them. The germline gives CDR1 MRHNA, CDR2 SNTAGT. The CDR3 coding sequence is TGTGCCAGCAGTGGGACAAACACCGGGGAGCTGTTTTTT. Its protein is CASSGTNTGELFF.

This chain connects TRBV7-2 to TRBJ1-1, with 7 bases aligning to TRBD1. Germline lookup yields CDR1 SGHTA and CDR2 FQGNSA. V gave up 5 bases and J gave up 6 bases; unmatched junction bases: 12. The CDR3 length is 15 residues. CDR3 sequence reads: CASSLQTGLSPEAFF. As DNA, the CDR3 is TGTGCCAGCAGCCTCCAGACAGGGTTGTCTCCTGAAGCTTTCTTT. Based on the CDR3 plus reference TRBV7-2 and TRBJ1-1, the full variable domain is GAGVSQSPSNKVTEKGKDVELRCDPISGHTALYWYRQSLGQGLEFLIYFQGNSAPDKSGLPSDRFSAERTGGSVSTLTIQRTQQEDSAVYLCASSLQTGLSPEAFFGQGTRLTVV.

This sequence joins TRBV5-1 and TRBJ2-7, with D unclear. The CDR3 runs 11 residues. Per germline, CDR1 SGHRS and CDR2 YFSETQ. V was trimmed by 3 bases and J by 6 bases, leaving 7 bases between them. CDR3 sequence: CASSSTFEQYF. For the CDR3, the DNA is TGCGCCAGCAGCTCGACGTTCGAGCAGTACTTC.

This sequence joins TRBV5-6 and TRBJ2-1; TRBD2 aligns across 7 bases. The CDR3 length is 13 residues. With V trimmed by 4 bases and J by 3 bases, 1 base remained unmatched. Germline V gene sequence: CDR1 SGHDT, CDR2 YYEEEE. CDR3 sequence reads: CASSPGGYNEQFF. As DNA, the CDR3 is TGTGCCAGCAGCCCGGGGGGCTACAATGAGCAGTTCTTC.

This rearrangement joins TRBV7-2 to TRBJ2-5; 7 bases align to TRBD2. V shed 4 bases and J 1 base; nucleotides not matched to a gene: 6. Germline CDR1 and CDR2: SGHTA and FQGNSA. The CDR3 totals 15 residues. CDR3 in DNA: TGTGCCAGCAGCTGGGGGGGAGCGGGCCAAGAGACCCAGTACTTC. Translated, it gives CASSWGGAGQETQYF.

The chain carries TRBV10-3 and TRBJ2-2, with 7 bases fitting TRBD2. V was clipped by 7 bases and J by 0 bases; unmatched bases: 5. The germline gives CDR1 ENHRY, CDR2 SYGVKD. The CDR3 spans 15 residues. CDR3 coding DNA: TGTGCCATCATCTCAGCGGGAACGAACACCGGGGAGCTGTTTTTT. Its protein is CAIISAGTNTGELFF.

The J gene is TRBJ1-2, the V gene TRBV5-4; D not certain. The CDR3 spans 14 residues. Per the germline V gene, CDR1 is SGHNT and CDR2 is YYREEE (reference sequence). V was shortened by 4 bases and J by 1 base, with 11 bases between the two germline ends. CDR3: CASSELQINYGYTF. Written as DNA, the CDR3 is TGTGCCAGCAGCGAGCTCCAAATTAACTATGGCTACACCTTC.

This clone was recorded once. CDR3 in amino acids: CSVVGRGTLTYEQYF. In DNA, the CDR3 is TGCAGCGTTGTAGGTAGGGGGACGCTCACCTACGAGCAGTACTTC. V and J are TRBV29-1 and TRBJ2-7, with TRBD1 as a possible D gene (6 bases). The ends were cut back, 4 bases at V and 2 bases at J, with 18 bases in the middle. Germline loops: CDR1 SQVTM, CDR2 ANQGSEA. This CDR3 region has 15 residues.

This clone was counted only a few times. The chain uses TRBV2 and TRBJ1-2; 8 positions match TRBD1. Germline assignment: CDR1 SNHLY and CDR2 FYNNEI. J was trimmed by 4 bases and V by 6 bases; bases with no gene match: 1. This CDR3 is built from 12 residues. The CDR3, as DNA: TGTGCCAGCAGACAGGGGGGCTATGGCTACACCTTC. Protein product: CASRQGGYGYTF.

The CDR3 loop reads CASSQDQDPVLAKNIQYF. DNA of the CDR3: TGCGCCAGCAGCCAAGATCAGGATCCGGTACTAGCCAAAAACATTCAGTACTTC. The chain is built from TRBV4-1 and TRBJ2-4; D uncertain. V was clipped by 0 bases and J by 0 bases, with 15 bases between them. The CDR3 contains 18 residues. Germline CDR1 is MGHRA and CDR2 is YSYEKL.

This chain connects TRBV27 to TRBJ1-1; D unresolved. V was pared by 2 bases and J by 4 bases, with 8 bases between. Germline V lookup: CDR1 MNHEY, CDR2 SMNVEV (reference sequence). The CDR3 extends over 13 amino acids. CDR3 sequence: CASSLGIFTEAFF. The CDR3 DNA reads TGTGCCAGCAGTTTAGGCATCTTCACTGAAGCTTTCTTT.

The CDR3 nucleotides are TGTGCCAGCAGCCCCGACAGGGGGAGAGCAACTAATGAAAAACTGTTTTTT. Encoded protein: CASSPDRGRATNEKLFF. The chain carries TRBV7-9 and TRBJ1-4, with 9 bases identical to TRBD1. In germline, CDR1 is SEHNR, CDR2 FQNEAQ (reference sequence). CDR3 length: 17 amino acids. V dropped 5 bases and J dropped 0; count of bases not matched to a gene: 7.

The chain has TRBV30 and TRBJ1-4; TRBD1 might be the D (6 bases). The CDR3 is 15 amino acids. Trimming took off 2 bases at V and 8 bases at J, with 18 bases between the two ends. The germline gives CDR1 GTSNPN, CDR2 SVGIG (reference sequence). Here the CDR3 reads CAWSPRGFVGEKLFF. CDR3 nucleotide sequence: TGTGCCTGGAGTCCCAGGGGATTCGTTGGGGAAAAACTGTTTTTT.

This clone was counted only a few times. This chain joins TRBV5-1 and TRBJ1-5, with D uncertain. The CDR3 runs 13 residues. With 0 bases removed from V and 5 bases from J, the gap between germline ends came to 6 bases. Germline assignment: CDR1 SGHRS and CDR2 YFSETQ. CDR3 coding DNA: TGCGCCAGCAGCTTGGGTCCAGATCAGCCCCAGCATTTT. Translated, it gives CASSLGPDQPQHF.

This rearrangement joins TRBV5-6 to TRBJ2-1, with TRBD2 matching 8 bases. The length of the CDR3 is 15 residues. The V and J ends lost 3 bases and 7 bases, in that order; junction bases with no gene match: 9. In germline, CDR1 is SGHDT, CDR2 YYEEEE. The CDR3 DNA is TGTGCCAGCAGCTCACCGGGGGGGAAAGGTAATGAGCAGTTCTTC. Amino acids: CASSSPGGKGNEQFF. The variable domain in full, completed from reference TRBV5-6 and TRBJ2-1, reads DAGVTQSPTHLIKTRGQQVTLRCSPKSGHDTVSWYQQALGQGPQFIFQYYEEEERQRGNFPDRFSGHQFPNYSSELNVNALLLGDSALYLCASSSPGGKGNEQFFGPGTRLTVL.

The chain employs TRBV30 and TRBJ2-2; 7 nucleotides align to TRBD2. J gave up 6 bases and V 4 bases, and 2 bases lay outside the gene matches. The germline V gene has CDR1 GTSNPN and CDR2 SVGIG (reference sequence). The CDR3 consists of 12 residues. The CDR3 sequence: CAWKGGPGELFF. CDR3 in DNA: TGTGCCTGGAAGGGAGGGCCCGGGGAGCTGTTTTTT.

This sequence joins TRBV13 and TRBJ2-7, with 7 bases identical to TRBD2. The J segment lost 2 bases and the V segment lost 0 bases, leaving 4 bases of the junction unmatched. The CDR3 totals 15 residues. Per the germline V gene, CDR1 is PRHDT and CDR2 is FYEKMQ (reference sequence). The CDR3 protein is CASSLGGRAPYEQYF. The CDR3 DNA reads as TGTGCCAGCAGCTTAGGAGGGAGGGCCCCCTACGAGCAGTACTTC.

The V and J genes are TRBV29-1 and TRBJ1-1; D call uncertain. V was shortened by 4 bases and J by 2 bases, with 11 bases between the two germline ends. In germline, CDR1 is SQVTM, CDR2 ANQGSEA. CDR3 length: 13 amino acids. As DNA, the CDR3 is TGCAGCGTTGTGGAGGGCCAAAACACTGAAGCTTTCTTT. Translated: CSVVEGQNTEAFF.

This clone was seen a handful of times. The chain joins TRBV14 to TRBJ1-5; TRBD1 might be the D (5 bases). The V and J ends lost 0 bases and 4 bases respectively, with 10 bases between them. Germline V gene sequence: CDR1 SGHDN, CDR2 FVKESK. The CDR3 loop spans 15 amino acids. This chain's CDR3 is CASSQDVAGNQPQHF. The CDR3 DNA reads TGTGCCAGCAGCCAAGACGTGGCAGGGAATCAGCCCCAGCATTTT.

The chain recombines TRBV10-1 with TRBJ2-7; 11 nucleotides align to TRBD2. The CDR3 is made up of 17 amino acids. The germline V gene encodes CDR1 WNHNN and CDR2 SYGVQD (reference sequence). Germline trimming cut 5 bases from V and 6 bases from J; bases unmatched to any gene: 15. DNA for the CDR3: TGCGCCAGCAGTCGCGAACCCGTAGCGGGAGGGCGGAGCGAGCAGTACTTC. This translates into CASSREPVAGGRSEQYF.

The chain joins TRBV28 to TRBJ2-7; D not resolved. The germline V and J ends were trimmed by 9 bases and 5 bases, with 11 bases remaining between them. CDR1 MDHEN and CDR2 SYDVKM come from the germline V gene. CDR3 size: 11 residues. This chain's CDR3 is CASGSANEQYF. The DNA for the CDR3 is TGTGCCAGTGGAAGCGCAAACGAGCAGTACTTC.

This chain uses TRBV7-2 with TRBJ2-3, with 7 bases matching TRBD1. V was pared by 6 bases and J by 3 bases, with 9 bases of the junction left unmatched. The CDR3 is made up of 15 amino acids. Germline CDR1 SGHTA, CDR2 FQGNSA. In nucleotides, the CDR3 is TGTGCCAGCAGTTTCAACAGGGGAGTGACAGATACGCAGTATTTT. Its protein is CASSFNRGVTDTQYF.